A single sample is the source of the 17 T cell receptor beta chains below, sequenced in a study of regulatory T cells in long-lasting Graves disease (dated by TCRdb to 2020 to 2022). In the paper's terms, the time point label means: persistent/refractory GD, antithyroid drugs over 5 years with positive TRAb. For both TCR sequencing and RNA sequencing, RNA was extracted from PBMCs in TRIzol. Library generation was performed with multiplex PCR. Sequencing took place on an Illumina HiSeq 4000. CDR3 regions were amplified by Arm-PCR with iRepertoire HTBI primers to construct TCR beta libraries. Using fastp trimming at Q25 and MiXCR clonotype assembly, TCRdb reanalyzed the public sequencing data and kept in-frame beta chains. Identical CDR3 protein sequences are pooled into one entry, listed with their most common genes and DNA. The sample includes around 400,000 distinct CDR3 sequences, with approximately 25% observed a single time. The top ten hold about 27% of the sample.

Sequenced here: peripheral blood mononuclear cells (PBMCs), sampled when the disease was refractory, from a patient treated with antithyroid drugs. The receptors originated from a woman aged 40 to 50 with Graves disease. Donor details come from another sample of the same person, matched by shared clones.

The table lists this clonotype with a few counts. This rearrangement joins TRBV15 to TRBJ2-7, with D tentatively TRBD1 or TRBD2 (5 bases each). Per the germline V gene, CDR1 is LNHNV and CDR2 is YYDKDF (reference sequence). The V end was cut by 4 bases, the J end by 4 bases, with 17 bases between. This CDR3 region has 15 residues. CDR3 DNA: TGTGCCACCAGCATCTACGGGACGGGAATGTACGAGCAGTACTTC. Translating gives CATSIYGTGMYEQYF.

The chain recombines TRBV28 with TRBJ1-2, with no clear D. The CDR3 is 13 residues long. Germline-derived CDR1 and CDR2 are MDHEN and SYDVKM. The V and J ends lost 5 bases and 2 bases respectively, with 9 bases between them. The CDR3 nucleotides are TGTGCCAGCAGTCCATACGAGAACTATGGCTACACCTTC. It yields the protein CASSPYENYGYTF.

This clonotype has only one observation. V and J are TRBV3-1 and TRBJ1-3; D unclear. Germline loops: CDR1 LGHDT, CDR2 YNNKEL (reference sequence). The CDR3 covers 15 residues. V was clipped by 4 bases and J by 4 bases, with 14 bases between them. In DNA, the CDR3 is TGTGCCAGCAGCCGGAAGGGATCAGTCGGAAACACCATATATTTT. This encodes CASSRKGSVGNTIYF.

The V call is TRBV28, the J call TRBJ2-2; TRBD2 is a possible D gene (6 bases). The V end lost 3 bases, the J end lost 0 bases, and 11 bases lay between the germline ends. The CDR3 runs 16 residues. The V gene's germline CDR1 is MDHEN and CDR2 SYDVKM. This CDR3 reads CASSLALATNTGELFF. CDR3 sequence (DNA): TGTGCCAGCAGTTTGGCACTAGCTACGAACACCGGGGAGCTGTTTTTT.

The genes are TRBV30 and TRBJ2-7; 13 nucleotides align to TRBD2. CDR1 is GTSNPN and CDR2 is SVGIG in the germline V gene (reference sequence). The CDR3 length is 13 residues. V lost 6 bases to trimming and J lost 5 bases; unmatched junction nucleotides: 4. This CDR3 reads CACNGLAGDEQYF. CDR3 coding DNA: TGTGCCTGCAACGGACTAGCGGGAGACGAGCAGTACTTC.

This clonotype was found many times. The V gene is TRBV10-1, the J gene TRBJ1-2, with no clear D. CDR1 and CDR2 (germline): WNHNN, SYGVQD (reference sequence). The V gene lost 4 bases and the J gene lost 2 bases, with 8 bases spanning the gap. This CDR3 is built from 13 residues. CDR3: CASSGRQNYGYTF. The CDR3 DNA reads TGCGCCAGCAGTGGACGGCAAAACTATGGCTACACCTTC.

Many counts were recorded for this clonotype. This chain links TRBV20-1 with TRBJ2-7, with 8 positions matching TRBD1. J lost 1 base, V lost 3 bases, and 8 bases had no gene match. CDR1 DFQATT and CDR2 SNEGSKA come from the germline V gene (reference sequence). This CDR3 contains 15 residues. The CDR3, as DNA: TGCAGTGCTAGTAAGATTGACAGGGGTTCCTACGAGCAGTACTTC. Protein: CSASKIDRGSYEQYF.

This clonotype showed up many times. V and J are TRBV12-3 or TRBV12-4 and TRBJ2-5; D may be TRBD1 or TRBD2 (5 bases each). This CDR3 is built from 15 residues. Trimming took off 6 bases at V and 4 bases at J, with 18 bases between the two ends. The CDR3 DNA follows: TGTGCCAGCAGAAAGGGGACCCGCTTGGGAGAGACCCAGTACTTC. Its protein is CASRKGTRLGETQYF.

This chain links TRBV15 with TRBJ2-5; D is ambiguous. This CDR3 is 17 amino acids long. Trimming pared 5 bases from V and 2 bases from J, leaving 21 bases between. The germline gives CDR1 LNHNV, CDR2 YYDKDF (reference sequence). The CDR3 DNA sequence: TGTGCCACCAGCCTCCCTGGGATACAGTCGATTCAAGAGACCCAGTACTTC. Protein product: CATSLPGIQSIQETQYF.

This clonotype was seen ten or more times. The chain recombines TRBV27 with TRBJ2-2; D gene ambiguous. CDR1 and CDR2 (germline): MNHEY, SMNVEV (reference sequence). The CDR3 covers 14 residues. The germline V and J ends were trimmed by 1 base and 7 bases, with 10 bases remaining between them. The CDR3 DNA reads TGTGCCAGCAGTTTATGGTTGGCCGTCGGGGAGCTGTTTTTT. Its protein product is CASSLWLAVGELFF.

This clonotype was counted ten times or more. The rearrangement links TRBV7-9 to TRBJ2-5; 8 nucleotides line up with TRBD1. The CDR3 totals 15 residues. Germline assignment: CDR1 SEHNR and CDR2 FQNEAQ (reference sequence). The ends lost 4 bases at V and 5 bases at J; junction bases unmatched: 9. Here the CDR3 reads CASSSISRGRETQYF. CDR3 coding DNA: TGTGCCAGCAGCTCCATTTCCAGGGGGCGGGAGACCCAGTACTTC.

This clonotype was counted many times. The CDR3 bases are TGCAGCGTCGAAACGGACACTCCGGGAGCTTTCTTT. Protein: CSVETDTPGAFF. J is TRBJ1-1 and V is TRBV29-1, with D possibly being TRBD1 (5 bases). The CDR3 contains 12 residues. V lost 6 bases and J 10 bases, leaving 18 bases between the germline ends. Germline CDR1 SQVTM, CDR2 ANQGSEA.

Only a few counts were recorded for this clonotype. The rearrangement joins TRBV15 to TRBJ2-1; D perhaps matches TRBD1 (6 bases). Trimming removed 1 base from V and 8 bases from J, with 15 bases in between. The CDR3 is 15 residues long. From germline, CDR1 is LNHNV and CDR2 YYDKDF (reference sequence). The chain's CDR3 is CATSRVGASWDEQFF. The CDR3 nucleotides are TGTGCCACCAGCAGAGTGGGGGCCTCTTGGGATGAGCAGTTCTTC.

V is TRBV29-1 and J is TRBJ2-7, with D perhaps matching TRBD2 (6 bases). The V gene's germline CDR1 is SQVTM and CDR2 ANQGSEA. V gave up 7 bases and J gave up 4 bases, with 14 bases separating them. The CDR3 consists of 12 residues. CDR3 amino acids: CSATGRGYEQYF. For the CDR3, the DNA is TGCAGCGCCACCGGGCGGGGTTACGAGCAGTACTTC.

In its sample, this clonotype was seen many times. The genes are TRBV6-5 and TRBJ1-1; unclear D gene. With 3 bases removed from V and 0 bases from J, the gap between germline ends came to 5 bases. This CDR3 spans 13 amino acids. Germline CDR1 is MNHEY and CDR2 is SVGAGI. The CDR3 DNA is TGTGCCAGCAGTTATTCCATGAACACTGAAGCTTTCTTT. Translation: CASSYSMNTEAFF.

The chain couples TRBV19 to TRBJ2-7; unclear D gene. Germline V gives CDR1 LNHDA, CDR2 SQIVND (reference sequence). This CDR3 comprises 13 residues. V was clipped by 5 bases and J by 5 bases, with 13 bases between them. CDR3 amino acids: CASSDSVVNEQYF. CDR3 sequence (DNA): TGTGCCAGTAGTGATTCTGTGGTAAACGAGCAGTACTTC. Variable domain in full (rest from reference TRBV19 and TRBJ2-7): DGGITQSPKYLFRKEGQNVTLSCEQNLNHDAMYWYRQDPGQGLRLIYYSQIVNDFQKGDIAEGYSVSREKKESFPLTVTSAQKNPTAFYLCASSDSVVNEQYFGPGTRLTVT.

The sample holds many counts of this clonotype. The rearrangement joins TRBV28 to TRBJ2-2; D not certain. The V gene lost 3 bases and the J gene lost 4 bases, with 15 bases spanning the gap. The CDR3 is 16 amino acids. Per the germline V gene, CDR1 is MDHEN and CDR2 is SYDVKM. Here the CDR3 reads CASSFRAASGTGELFF. The CDR3 DNA follows: TGTGCCAGCAGTTTTAGGGCCGCCTCCGGCACCGGGGAGCTGTTTTTT.